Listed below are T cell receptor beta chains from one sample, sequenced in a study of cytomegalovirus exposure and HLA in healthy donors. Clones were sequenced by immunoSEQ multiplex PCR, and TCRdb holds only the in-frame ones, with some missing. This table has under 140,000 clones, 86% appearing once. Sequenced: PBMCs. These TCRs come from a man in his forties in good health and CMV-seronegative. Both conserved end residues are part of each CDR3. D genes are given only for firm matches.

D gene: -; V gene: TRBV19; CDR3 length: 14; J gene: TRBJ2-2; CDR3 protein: CASSIIADIGELFF; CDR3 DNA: TGTGCCAGTAGTATAATAGCGGACATCGGGGAGCTGTTTTTT
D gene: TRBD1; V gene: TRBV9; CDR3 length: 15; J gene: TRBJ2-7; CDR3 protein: CASSAGTGTSYEQYF; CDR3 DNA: TGTGCCAGCAGCGCTGGGACAGGGACCTCCTACGAGCAGTACTTC
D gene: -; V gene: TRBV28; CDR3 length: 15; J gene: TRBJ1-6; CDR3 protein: CASKDRNSGNSPLHF; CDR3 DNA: TGTGCCAGCAAAGACAGAAATTCGGGTAATTCACCCCTCCACTTT
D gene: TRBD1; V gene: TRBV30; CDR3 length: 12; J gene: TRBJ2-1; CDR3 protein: CAWSRTGTEQFF; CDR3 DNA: TGTGCCTGGAGTCGGACAGGGACTGAGCAGTTCTTC
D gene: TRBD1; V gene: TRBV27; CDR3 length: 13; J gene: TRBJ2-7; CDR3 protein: CASSLYRGNEQYF; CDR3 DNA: TGTGCCAGCAGTTTATACAGGGGGAACGAGCAGTACTTC
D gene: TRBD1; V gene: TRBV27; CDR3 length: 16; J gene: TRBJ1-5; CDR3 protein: CASSSQQGARGQPQHF; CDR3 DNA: TGTGCCAGCAGTTCCCAACAGGGGGCGCGAGGTCAGCCCCAGCATTTT
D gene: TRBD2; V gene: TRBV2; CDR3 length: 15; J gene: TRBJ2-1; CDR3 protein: CASSGRLAGHNEQFF; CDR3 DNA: TGTGCCAGCAGTGGAAGACTAGCGGGGCACAATGAGCAGTTCTTC
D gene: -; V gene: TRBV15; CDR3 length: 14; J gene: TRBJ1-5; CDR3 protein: CATSRDPGDQPQHF; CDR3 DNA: TGTGCCACCAGCAGAGATCCAGGGGATCAGCCCCAGCATTTT
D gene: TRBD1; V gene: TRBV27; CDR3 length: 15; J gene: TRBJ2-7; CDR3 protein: CATRLGTGGPYEQYF; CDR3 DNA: TGTGCCACCCGACTCGGGACAGGGGGACCCTACGAGCAGTACTTC
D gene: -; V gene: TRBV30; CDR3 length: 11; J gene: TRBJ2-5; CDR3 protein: CACGVLETQYF; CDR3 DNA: TGTGCCTGCGGGGTATTGGAGACCCAGTACTTC
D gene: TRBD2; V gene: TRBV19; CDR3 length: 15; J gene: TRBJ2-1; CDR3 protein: CASKTSGSSYNEQFF; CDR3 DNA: TGTGCCAGTAAAACTAGCGGGAGCTCCTACAATGAGCAGTTCTTC
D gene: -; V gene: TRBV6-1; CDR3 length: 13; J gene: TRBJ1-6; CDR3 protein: CASSISGPLPLHF; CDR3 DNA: TGTGCCAGCAGTATCAGCGGGCCACTGCCCCTCCACTTT
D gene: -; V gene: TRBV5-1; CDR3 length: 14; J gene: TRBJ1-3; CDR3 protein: CASSLLSSGNTIYF; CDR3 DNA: TGCGCCAGCAGCTTGTTGAGCTCTGGAAACACCATATATTTT
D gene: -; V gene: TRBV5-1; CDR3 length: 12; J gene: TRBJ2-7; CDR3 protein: CASSSRAYEQYF; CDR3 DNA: TGCGCCAGCAGCTCCAGGGCCTACGAGCAGTACTTC
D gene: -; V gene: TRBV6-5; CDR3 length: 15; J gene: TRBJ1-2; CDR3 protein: CASRTDRPTGYGYTF; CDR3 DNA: TGTGCCAGCAGAACAGACAGGCCCACGGGTTATGGCTACACCTTC
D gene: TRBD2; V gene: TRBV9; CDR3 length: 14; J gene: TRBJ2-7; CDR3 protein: CASSAASGAYEQYF; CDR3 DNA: TGTGCCAGCAGCGCGGCTAGCGGGGCCTACGAGCAGTACTTC
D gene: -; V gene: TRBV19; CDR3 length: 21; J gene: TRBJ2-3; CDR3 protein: CASSIDLWPEAGRLRTDTQYF; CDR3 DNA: TGTGCCAGTAGTATAGATCTATGGCCGGAGGCGGGCCGATTGAGGACAGATACGCAGTATTTT
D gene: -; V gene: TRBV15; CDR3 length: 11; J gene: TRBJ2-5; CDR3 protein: CATSRGGSQYF; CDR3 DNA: TGTGCCACCAGCAGGGGGGGTAGCCAGTACTTC
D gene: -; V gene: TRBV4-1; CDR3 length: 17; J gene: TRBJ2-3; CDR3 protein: CASSQVQAGRSGDTQYF; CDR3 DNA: TGCGCCAGCAGCCAAGTTCAGGCGGGACGCTCTGGAGATACGCAGTATTTT
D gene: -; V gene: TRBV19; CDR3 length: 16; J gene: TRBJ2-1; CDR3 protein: CASSIASRGVYNEQFF; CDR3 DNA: TGTGCCAGTAGTATAGCCTCCAGGGGAGTCTACAATGAGCAGTTCTTC
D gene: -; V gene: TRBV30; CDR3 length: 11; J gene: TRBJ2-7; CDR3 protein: CAWSDSYEQYF; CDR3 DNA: TGTGCCTGGAGTGACAGCTACGAGCAGTACTTC
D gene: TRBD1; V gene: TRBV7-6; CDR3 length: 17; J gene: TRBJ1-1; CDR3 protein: CASSLAEDRVANTEAFF; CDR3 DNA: TGTGCCAGCAGCTTAGCGGAGGACAGGGTGGCGAACACTGAAGCTTTCTTT
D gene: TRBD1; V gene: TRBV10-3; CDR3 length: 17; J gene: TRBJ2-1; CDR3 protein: CAISEATGGDYGNEQFF; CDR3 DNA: TGTGCCATCAGTGAGGCGACAGGGGGAGATTATGGGAATGAGCAGTTCTTC
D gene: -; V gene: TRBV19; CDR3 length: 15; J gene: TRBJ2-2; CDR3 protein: CASRVEAPNTGELFF; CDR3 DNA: TGTGCCAGTAGGGTTGAGGCCCCGAACACCGGGGAGCTGTTTTTT